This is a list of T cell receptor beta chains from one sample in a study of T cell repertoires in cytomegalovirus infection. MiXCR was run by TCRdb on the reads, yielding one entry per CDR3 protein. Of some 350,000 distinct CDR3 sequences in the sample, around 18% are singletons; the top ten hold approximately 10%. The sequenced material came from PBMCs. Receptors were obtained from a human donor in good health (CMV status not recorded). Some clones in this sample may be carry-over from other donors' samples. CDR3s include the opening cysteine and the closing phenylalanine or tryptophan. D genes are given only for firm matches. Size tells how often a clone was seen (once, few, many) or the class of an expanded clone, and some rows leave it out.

CDR3aa: CASSWTGKAQPQHF; CDR3nt: TGTGCCAGCAGTTGGACAGGGAAGGCTCAGCCCCAGCATTTT; v_gene: TRBV12-3/TRBV12-4; abundance: few; j_gene: TRBJ1-5; d_gene: TRBD1
CDR3aa: CASSFRGPSGTKNSPLHF; CDR3nt: TGTGCCAGCAGCTTTAGGGGTCCCTCCGGGACAAAGAATTCACCCCTCCACTTT; v_gene: TRBV7-2; abundance: few; j_gene: TRBJ1-6; d_gene: -
CDR3aa: CASSLEWGASYEQYF; CDR3nt: TGTGCCAGCAGCTTAGAGTGGGGGGCGTCCTACGAGCAGTACTTC; v_gene: TRBV7-8; abundance: many; j_gene: TRBJ2-7; d_gene: -
CDR3aa: CASSYRRTAYEQYF; CDR3nt: TGTGCCAGCAGTTACAGAAGGACAGCCTACGAGCAGTACTTC; v_gene: TRBV6-6; abundance: -; j_gene: TRBJ2-7; d_gene: -
CDR3aa: CASSIRQHEDTQYF; CDR3nt: TGTGCCAGTAGTATAAGACAGCACGAGGATACGCAGTATTTT; v_gene: TRBV19; abundance: -; j_gene: TRBJ2-3; d_gene: -
CDR3aa: CASSPTGGHTEAFF; CDR3nt: TGTGCCAGCAGTCCTACAGGGGGACACACTGAAGCTTTCTTT; v_gene: TRBV12-3/TRBV12-4; abundance: few; j_gene: TRBJ1-1; d_gene: TRBD1
CDR3aa: CASSSRQAEQYF; CDR3nt: TGTGCCAGCAGTTCAAGACAGGCCGAGCAGTACTTC; v_gene: TRBV6-2/TRBV6-3; abundance: few; j_gene: TRBJ2-7; d_gene: -
CDR3aa: CASSARAGQAYEQYF; CDR3nt: TGTGCCAGCAGTGCCAGGGCTGGGCAGGCCTACGAGCAGTACTTC; v_gene: TRBV6-1; abundance: many; j_gene: TRBJ2-7; d_gene: -
CDR3aa: CASRPTGSYNSPLHF; CDR3nt: TGTGCCAGCCGACCAACAGGGTCCTATAATTCACCCCTCCACTTT; v_gene: TRBV27; abundance: -; j_gene: TRBJ1-6; d_gene: -
CDR3aa: CASSLEGYGEQFF; CDR3nt: TGTGCCAGCAGTTTAGAGGGTTACGGTGAGCAGTTCTTC; v_gene: TRBV12-3/TRBV12-4; abundance: many; j_gene: TRBJ2-1; d_gene: -
CDR3aa: CASSSRGLPPLAGELFF; CDR3nt: TGCGCCAGCAGCTCAAGAGGGCTACCCCCGTTGGCCGGGGAGCTGTTTTTT; v_gene: TRBV4-1; abundance: -; j_gene: TRBJ2-2; d_gene: -
CDR3aa: CASSPWGGLGNTIYF; CDR3nt: TGTGCCAGCAGCCCATGGGGGGGGCTTGGAAACACCATATATTTT; v_gene: TRBV7-2; abundance: many; j_gene: TRBJ1-3; d_gene: -
CDR3aa: CASSQERRGGLETQYF; CDR3nt: TGCGCCAGCAGCCAAGAACGGCGGGGGGGCCTGGAGACCCAGTACTTC; v_gene: TRBV4-1; abundance: few; j_gene: TRBJ2-5; d_gene: TRBD2
CDR3aa: CAVEGVKNTEAFF; CDR3nt: TGTGCCGTGGAGGGGGTAAAGAACACTGAAGCTTTCTTT; v_gene: TRBV10-3; abundance: -; j_gene: TRBJ1-1; d_gene: -
CDR3aa: CASSSLAAAGAYNEQFF; CDR3nt: TGTGCCAGCAGTTCCCTAGCGGCCGCAGGGGCCTACAATGAGCAGTTCTTC; v_gene: TRBV6-2/TRBV6-3; abundance: few; j_gene: TRBJ2-1; d_gene: -
CDR3aa: CASIWTGNPGNTIYF; CDR3nt: TGTGCCAGCATCTGGACAGGGAATCCTGGAAACACCATATATTTT; v_gene: TRBV27; abundance: many; j_gene: TRBJ1-3; d_gene: TRBD1
CDR3aa: CASSFSGRTYEQYF; CDR3nt: TGTGCCAGCAGCTTTAGCGGAAGAACCTACGAGCAGTACTTC; v_gene: TRBV7-2; abundance: many; j_gene: TRBJ2-7; d_gene: -
CDR3aa: CASSSGPGGSQYF; CDR3nt: TGTGCCAGCAGCTCTGGACCAGGGGGCTCCCAGTACTTC; v_gene: TRBV7-2; abundance: -; j_gene: TRBJ2-5; d_gene: TRBD1
CDR3aa: CASTQETQYF; CDR3nt: TGTGCCAGCACCCAAGAGACCCAGTACTTC; v_gene: TRBV2; abundance: once; j_gene: TRBJ2-5; d_gene: -
CDR3aa: CASKTPGNTIYF; CDR3nt: TGTGCCAGCAAAACCCCTGGAAACACCATATATTTT; v_gene: TRBV28; abundance: -; j_gene: TRBJ1-3; d_gene: -
CDR3aa: CASSEGYGTTYEQYF; CDR3nt: TGTGCCAGCAGTGAAGGTTATGGTACCACCTACGAGCAGTACTTC; v_gene: TRBV2; abundance: -; j_gene: TRBJ2-7; d_gene: -
CDR3aa: CASSLTENTEAFF; CDR3nt: TGTGCCAGCAGCCTGACAGAGAACACTGAAGCTTTCTTT; v_gene: TRBV7-6; abundance: many; j_gene: TRBJ1-1; d_gene: -
CDR3aa: CASSTDGGKPQPQHF; CDR3nt: TGTGCCAGCAGCACCGATGGGGGCAAACCTCAGCCCCAGCATTTT; v_gene: TRBV28; abundance: few; j_gene: TRBJ1-5; d_gene: -
CDR3aa: CASSLQSARSGYTF; CDR3nt: TGTGCCAGCAGCTTACAATCGGCCAGATCGGGCTACACCTTC; v_gene: TRBV7-2; abundance: many; j_gene: TRBJ1-2; d_gene: -
CDR3aa: CASSTGLAPGELFF; CDR3nt: TGTGCCAGCAGCACCGGACTAGCGCCCGGGGAGCTGTTTTTT; v_gene: TRBV7-2; abundance: many; j_gene: TRBJ2-2; d_gene: TRBD2
CDR3aa: CASSQHGAGGTEAFF; CDR3nt: TGTGCCAGCAGTCAGCATGGTGCCGGGGGCACTGAAGCTTTCTTT; v_gene: TRBV12-3/TRBV12-4; abundance: few; j_gene: TRBJ1-1; d_gene: -
CDR3aa: CASSRAGGQRSYEQYF; CDR3nt: TGTGCCAGCAGCCGAGCGGGGGGCCAGAGATCCTACGAGCAGTACTTC; v_gene: TRBV11-2; abundance: -; j_gene: TRBJ2-7; d_gene: TRBD2
CDR3aa: CASSSSGRLGTDTQYF; CDR3nt: TGTGCCAGCAGCTCTAGCGGGAGGCTCGGCACAGATACGCAGTATTTT; v_gene: TRBV7-2; abundance: many; j_gene: TRBJ2-3; d_gene: TRBD2
CDR3aa: CASSLVGQGQETQYF; CDR3nt: TGTGCCAGCAGCTTAGTGGGACAGGGGCAAGAGACCCAGTACTTC; v_gene: TRBV7-2; abundance: many; j_gene: TRBJ2-5; d_gene: TRBD1
CDR3aa: CASGSSGADTQYF; CDR3nt: TGTGCTAGTGGTTCCTCGGGGGCAGATACGCAGTATTTT; v_gene: TRBV12-5; abundance: -; j_gene: TRBJ2-3; d_gene: -